This note documents a single TCR beta chain sequence. Its specificity is unknown. This specimen belongs to a study of T cells expressing NK-cell markers. Study-level information: Just one sequenced donor of eight was HCMV-seronegative, while seven were seropositive.

Notes on the study in general: A range of about 1.0-8% of CD8+ T cells consisted of dominant NKG2C+ clonotypes in 5 or 6 donors. Researchers report these clonotypes also headed the CD3+CD56-NKG2C+ fraction in a handful of donors.

TCR beta libraries carry UMIs added by 5'RACE template switching. Each CDR3 protein gets one entry in TCRdb, which reprocessed the 5' RACE reads and gives no DNA. In all, the sample yields about 460,000 distinct CDR3 sequences. Germline V CDR1 and CDR2: KGHDR, SFDVKD. This CDR3 contains 16 residues. The chain joins TRBV24-1 to TRBJ1-5; TCRdb gives TRBD1 as the D gene, but with no DNA this cannot be confirmed. The receptor was isolated from a woman in her forties or fifties in good health. Sequencing was performed on blood T cells: a sorted CD56 or NKG2C T cell subset, CD4+ or CD8+ T cells, or bulk PBMC T cells (not recorded which). The CDR3 sequence is CATSESIGQGPQPQHF.